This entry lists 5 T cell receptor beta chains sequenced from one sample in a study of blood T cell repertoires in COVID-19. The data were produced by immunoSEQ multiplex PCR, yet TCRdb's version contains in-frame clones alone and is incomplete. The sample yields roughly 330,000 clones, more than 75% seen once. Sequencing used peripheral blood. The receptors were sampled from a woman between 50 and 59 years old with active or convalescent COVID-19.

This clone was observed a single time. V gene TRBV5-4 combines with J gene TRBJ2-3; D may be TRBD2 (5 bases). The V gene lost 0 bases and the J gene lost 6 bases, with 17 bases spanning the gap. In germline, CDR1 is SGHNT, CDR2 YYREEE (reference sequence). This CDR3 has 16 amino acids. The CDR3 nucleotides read TGTGCCAGCAGCTTGGTAGCTCATCCCTCGGGGGATACGCAGTATTTT. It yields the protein CASSLVAHPSGDTQYF.

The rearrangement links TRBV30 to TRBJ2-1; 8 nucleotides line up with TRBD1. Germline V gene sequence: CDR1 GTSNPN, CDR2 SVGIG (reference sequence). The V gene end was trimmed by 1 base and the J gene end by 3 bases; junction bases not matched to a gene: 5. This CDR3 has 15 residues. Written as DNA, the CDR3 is TGTGCCTGGAGTGGCCGGGACAGGTTCTACAATGAGCAGTTCTTC. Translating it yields CAWSGRDRFYNEQFF.

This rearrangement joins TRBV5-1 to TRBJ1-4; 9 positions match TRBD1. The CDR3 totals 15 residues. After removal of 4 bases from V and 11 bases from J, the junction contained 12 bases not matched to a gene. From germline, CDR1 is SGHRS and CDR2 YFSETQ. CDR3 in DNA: TGCGCCAGCAGCCTGGTGGGACAGGGAATTGGCAAACTGTTTTTT. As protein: CASSLVGQGIGKLFF. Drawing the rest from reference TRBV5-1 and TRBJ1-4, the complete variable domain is KAGVTQTPRYLIKTRGQQVTLSCSPISGHRSVSWYQQTPGQGLQFLFEYFSETQRNKGNFPGRFSGRQFSNSRSEMNVSTLELGDSALYLCASSLVGQGIGKLFFGSGTQLSVL.

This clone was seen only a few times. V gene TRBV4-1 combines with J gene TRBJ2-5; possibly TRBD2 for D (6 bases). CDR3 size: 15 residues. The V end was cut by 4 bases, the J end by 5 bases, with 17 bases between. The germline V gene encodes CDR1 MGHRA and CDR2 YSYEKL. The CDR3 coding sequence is TGCGCCAGCAGCCTAGGGGCGGGGATGTGGGAGACCCAGTACTTC. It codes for CASSLGAGMWETQYF.

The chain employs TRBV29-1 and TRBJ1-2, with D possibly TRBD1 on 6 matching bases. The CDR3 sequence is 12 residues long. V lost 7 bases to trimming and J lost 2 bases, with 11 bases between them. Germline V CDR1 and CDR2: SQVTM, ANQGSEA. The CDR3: CSGGGQNYGYTF. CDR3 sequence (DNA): TGCAGCGGCGGGGGGCAGAACTATGGCTACACCTTC.